This section outlines one TCR beta chain sequence together with its context. The target antigen is unknown. The same CDR3 is also encoded by other DNA sequences in this sample. V was cut by 5 bases and J by 5 bases, with 9 bases left in between. Germline V gene lookup returns CDR1 SGHAT and CDR2 FQNNGV. This CDR3 comprises 12 residues. CTLA-4 blockade using ipilimumab, together with focal radiation, was received by patients with chemo-refractory metastatic non-small-cell lung cancer. The data derive from a study of radiotherapy plus CTLA-4 blockade in lung cancer. Study-wide findings and caveats: Expansion in blood of tumor-derived TCR clones was seen after radiotherapy plus ipilimumab. Strongest reported response predictors: early blood clone changes and post-radiation interferon-beta.

Measured with immunoSEQ multiplex PCR; TCRdb has only the in-frame clones, and not every one. The repertoire holds about 100,000 clones, with roughly four fifths as singletons. This specimen consisted of peripheral blood, obtained from a patient treated with radiotherapy plus ipilimumab. The V and J genes are TRBV11-2 and TRBJ1-1; no clear D gene. The clonotype originates from a human donor with non-small cell lung cancer who had stable disease on radiotherapy plus ipilimumab. This CDR3 reads CASSPGGTEAFF. The CDR3 nucleotides are TGTGCCAGCAGCCCAGGAGGGACTGAAGCTTTCTTT. The complete variable domain, with remaining parts taken from reference TRBV11-2 and TRBJ1-1, reads EAGVAQSPRYKIIEKRQSVAFWCNPISGHATLYWYQQILGQGPKLLIQFQNNGVVDDSQLPKDRFSAERLKGVDSTLKIQPAKLEDSAVYLCASSPGGTEAFFGQGTRLTVV.